The 13 T cell receptor beta chains listed next were all sequenced from one sample in a study of CD8 T cells in Susac syndrome. Random hexamers were used to reverse transcribe an amount of roughly 0.45 to 1 ug RNA. From the immunoSEQ multiplex PCR reads, TCRdb called clonotypes with MiXCR, one entry per CDR3 protein. The sample has tens of thousands of distinct CDR3 sequences, around 95% seen once. Sequenced input: CD8+ T cells from PBMCs. The source of these receptors is a human donor with Susac syndrome.

The sample holds one count of this clonotype. The chain has TRBV6-5 and TRBJ2-3; 11 bases line up with TRBD2. The length of the CDR3 is 16 residues. CDR1 is MNHEY and CDR2 is SVGAGI in the germline V gene. Trimming took 1 base from V and 3 from J; bases not matched to a gene: 3. This chain's CDR3 is CASSYLAGGRTDTQYF. The CDR3 region has the DNA TGTGCCAGCAGTTACTTAGCGGGGGGGCGGACAGATACGCAGTATTTT.

The rearrangement uses TRBV7-3 and TRBJ1-1, with TRBD1 matching 11 bases. Germline lookup yields CDR1 SGHTA and CDR2 FQGTGA. V lost 3 bases and J lost 4; bases outside the gene matches: 13. This CDR3 has 18 amino acids. The CDR3 region has the DNA TGTGCCAGCAGCTTGATTGCCTTTAGGACAGGGGGCACCACTGAAGCTTTCTTT. Its protein is CASSLIAFRTGGTTEAFF.

V gene TRBV12-3 or TRBV12-4 combines with J gene TRBJ2-1; 8 bases fit TRBD2. This CDR3 has 14 residues. V lost 5 bases to trimming and J lost 6 bases; unmatched junction nucleotides: 6. The DNA of the CDR3 is TGTGCCAGCAGTCGCGGGGGGCGGGGCAATGAGCAGTTCTTC. Translating it yields CASSRGGRGNEQFF.

The CDR3 loop is CASRTVQETQYF. CDR3 bases: TGCGCCAGCCGGACGGTCCAAGAGACCCAGTACTTC. V usage is TRBV5-1 and J usage is TRBJ2-5; no firm D call. Germline V gives CDR1 SGHRS, CDR2 YFSETQ. V lost 7 bases to trimming and J lost 1 base, with 8 bases between them. The CDR3 is 12 amino acids.

This clonotype has just one count. The chain employs TRBV6-5 and TRBJ2-7, with TRBD1 matching 8 bases. The CDR3 has 14 residues. The germline CDR1 and CDR2 sequences are MNHEY and SVGAGI. V gave up 6 bases and J gave up 4 bases; unmatched junction bases: 8. Here the CDR3 DNA reads TGTGCCAGCAGCGGGTCGGACAGGGAATACGAGCAGTACTTC. Its translation is CASSGSDREYEQYF.

V is TRBV6-2 or TRBV6-3 and J is TRBJ2-1; D is unclear. From germline, CDR1 is MNHEY and CDR2 SVGEGT. CDR3 length equals 14 residues. Trimming shortened V by 2 bases and J by 4 bases, and 9 bases separated the two germline ends. CDR3: CASSYVQPYNEQFF. The CDR3 nucleotides read TGTGCCAGCAGTTACGTTCAGCCGTACAATGAGCAGTTCTTC.

The chain joins TRBV2 to TRBJ2-1, with 10 bases that match TRBD2. Germline assignment: CDR1 SNHLY and CDR2 FYNNEI. V lost 5 bases, J lost 5 bases, and 9 bases stayed unmatched. The length of the CDR3 is 16 residues. The CDR3 reads CASSTPRTSGNNEQFF. For the CDR3, the DNA is TGTGCCAGCAGTACTCCCCGGACTAGCGGCAACAATGAGCAGTTCTTC.

The V gene is TRBV20-1, the J gene TRBJ2-5; D assignment may be TRBD1 or TRBD2 (5 bases each). Trimming removed 0 bases at V and 1 base at J, with 12 bases between. The CDR3 consists of 15 residues. Germline V gene data show CDR1 as DFQATT and CDR2 as SNEGSKA (reference sequence). CDR3 in DNA: TGCAGTGCTAGAGATCTTTGGGGGTCCCAAGAGACCCAGTACTTC. Protein sequence: CSARDLWGSQETQYF.

This clonotype came up once. The chain carries TRBV7-9 and TRBJ2-3, with TRBD1 identical over 9 bases. Germline loops: CDR1 SEHNR, CDR2 FQNEAQ (reference sequence). Trimming removed 4 bases from V and 0 bases from J; junction bases left unmatched: 5. The CDR3 spans 16 residues. The DNA of the CDR3 is TGTGCCAGCAGCTCTGGACAGGGGACTAGCACAGATACGCAGTATTTT. Residues: CASSSGQGTSTDTQYF.

The CDR3 region has the DNA TGTGCCAGCAGGCTCGGGACAGGGGGTGTCTACGAGCAGTACTTC. Protein: CASRLGTGGVYEQYF. The J gene is TRBJ2-7, the V gene TRBV12-3 or TRBV12-4; TRBD1 agrees at 11 bases. The junction had 7 bases not matched to a gene; V was cut back by 6 bases and J by 3 bases. The CDR3 sequence is 15 residues long.

V is TRBV5-1 and J is TRBJ1-1, with D unclear. V gave up 5 bases and J gave up 5 bases, with 13 bases separating them. The length of the CDR3 is 13 residues. Germline V gene sequence: CDR1 SGHRS, CDR2 YFSETQ. The CDR3, as DNA: TGCGCCAGCAGTCCCCCGGATGCGACTGAAGCTTTCTTT. Its protein is CASSPPDATEAFF.

The chain uses TRBV5-1 and TRBJ2-3; 12 bases agree with TRBD2. Germline CDR1 is SGHRS and CDR2 is YFSETQ. CDR3 length: 15 amino acids. After removal of 0 bases from V and 9 bases from J, the junction contained 5 bases not matched to a gene. CDR3 protein: CASSLVTSGGGTQYF. In nucleotides, the CDR3 is TGCGCCAGCAGCTTGGTGACTAGCGGGGGAGGAACGCAGTATTTT. Variable domain in full (rest from reference TRBV5-1 and TRBJ2-3): KAGVTQTPRYLIKTRGQQVTLSCSPISGHRSVSWYQQTPGQGLQFLFEYFSETQRNKGNFPGRFSGRQFSNSRSEMNVSTLELGDSALYLCASSLVTSGGGTQYFGPGTRLTVL.

The chain employs TRBV15 and TRBJ1-3, with unresolved D. Germline V CDR1 and CDR2: LNHNV, YYDKDF (reference sequence). The CDR3 length is 15 residues. V was shortened by 1 base and J by 3 bases, with 10 bases between the two germline ends. The CDR3 loop reads CATSRGRNGGNTIYF. The CDR3 bases are TGTGCCACCAGCAGAGGGCGTAATGGTGGAAACACCATATATTTT. The full variable domain, with the rest looked up from reference TRBV15 and TRBJ1-3, is DAMVIQNPRYQVTQFGKPVTLSCSQTLNHNVMYWYQQKSSQAPKLLFHYYDKDFNNEADTPDNFQSRRPNTSFCFLDIRSPGLGDTAMYLCATSRGRNGGNTIYFGEGSWLTVV.